These T cell receptor beta chains were read from a single sample in a study of T cell responses to AZD1222 COVID-19 vaccine. TCRdb's table, derived via immunoSEQ multiplex PCR, lists solely in-frame clones and lacks some. The data show 150,000 to 200,000 clones, approximately 90% seen once. Material: peripheral blood, obtained 28 days after the second dose of the MenACWY control vaccine. These receptors were obtained from an adult who received the MenACWY meningococcal vaccine as a control. Both conserved end residues are trimmed from each CDR3.

j_gene,v_gene,CDR3aa
TRBJ1-5,TRBV7-2,ASSLGQSYQPQH
TRBJ1-6,TRBV19,ASSKIQVGNSPLH
TRBJ1-5,TRBV2,ASSDILSGNQPQH
TRBJ2-1,TRBV3-1/TRBV3-2,ASSQGQGAVDEQF
TRBJ2-7,TRBV19,ASTKPFPGTSSGGEYEQY
TRBJ2-7,TRBV7-9,ASSWGSSEQY
TRBJ1-2,TRBV5-1,ASSLDGTGSLNYGYT
TRBJ1-3,TRBV5-1,ASSPATGRGNTIY
TRBJ2-1,TRBV11-2,ASSLEGSTNEQF
TRBJ2-2,TRBV7-3,ASSLGVAGELF
TRBJ2-1,TRBV9,ASSGLAGFNEQF
TRBJ2-6,TRBV4-2,ASSQFGQGSGANVLT
TRBJ1-2,TRBV11-3,ASSLAGQVHYGYT
TRBJ2-7,TRBV6-1,ASSAAVLAGGSYEQY
TRBJ2-7,TRBV11-2,ASGRSGYTYEQY
TRBJ2-2,TRBV28,ASSPPEPTGELF
TRBJ2-3,TRBV6-5,ASSYSKGAGDTQY
TRBJ2-3,TRBV18,ASSPTSPRGTDTQY
TRBJ1-3,TRBV24-1,ATSDERGNTIY
TRBJ2-2,TRBV6-1,ASSEIPPAGELF
TRBJ1-1,TRBV7-3,ASSFRQGHRAF
TRBJ1-4,TRBV28,ASSLGGLNEKLF
TRBJ2-5,TRBV5-6,ASSLVGNQETQY
TRBJ1-2,TRBV9,ASSVGWRGDYGYT
TRBJ2-7,TRBV28,ASSLWGSGPVEQY
TRBJ2-3,TRBV24-1,ATSDPGQGGSTDTQY
TRBJ1-6,TRBV7-2,ASSSRTGLYDSPLH
TRBJ1-2,TRBV30,AWRGGGDYGYT
TRBJ2-7,TRBV4-1,ASSQDLSGTGPGVYEQY
TRBJ1-6,TRBV7-6,ASSLEVSGGENSPLH
TRBJ1-5,TRBV27,ASSFTGGNQPQH
TRBJ1-5,TRBV15,ATSRVSGNQPQH
TRBJ2-7,TRBV5-8,ASSLGSGLDEQY
TRBJ1-2,TRBV28,ASGGGYT
TRBJ1-5,TRBV4-2,ASSQDGQADQPQH
TRBJ1-5,TRBV18,ASSPTNNRDRVNQPQH
TRBJ1-2,TRBV3-1/TRBV3-2,ASSGAGRGSYGYT
TRBJ2-1,TRBV19,ASSIGGRAGNEQF
TRBJ2-7,TRBV25-1,ASSEGGSYEQY
TRBJ1-2,TRBV12-3/TRBV12-4,ASKKDRGYGYT
TRBJ1-5,TRBV24-1,ATSESIPGRPQH
TRBJ2-2,TRBV5-1,ASSLGQGVKKLF
TRBJ1-2,TRBV6-5,ASSPTGINYGYT
TRBJ1-2,TRBV3-1/TRBV3-2,ASSPDKNYGYT
TRBJ1-5,TRBV19,ASSMSRGGGNQPQH
TRBJ2-5,TRBV28,ASSLGVSWAQY
TRBJ2-7,TRBV18,ASSPSGQSNYEQY
TRBJ1-1,TRBV7-2,ASSPLGGNTEAF
TRBJ2-2,TRBV9,ASRTDEGGELF
TRBJ2-1,TRBV5-1,ASSLVSSGRGEQF
TRBJ2-7,TRBV4-2,ASSQDGKVGVDEQY
TRBJ2-1,TRBV6-6,ASRSGDRGPNEQF
TRBJ1-3,TRBV28,ASNKRPGGLGTDRRKSGNTIY
TRBJ1-2,TRBV11-2,ASRGGGDYGYT